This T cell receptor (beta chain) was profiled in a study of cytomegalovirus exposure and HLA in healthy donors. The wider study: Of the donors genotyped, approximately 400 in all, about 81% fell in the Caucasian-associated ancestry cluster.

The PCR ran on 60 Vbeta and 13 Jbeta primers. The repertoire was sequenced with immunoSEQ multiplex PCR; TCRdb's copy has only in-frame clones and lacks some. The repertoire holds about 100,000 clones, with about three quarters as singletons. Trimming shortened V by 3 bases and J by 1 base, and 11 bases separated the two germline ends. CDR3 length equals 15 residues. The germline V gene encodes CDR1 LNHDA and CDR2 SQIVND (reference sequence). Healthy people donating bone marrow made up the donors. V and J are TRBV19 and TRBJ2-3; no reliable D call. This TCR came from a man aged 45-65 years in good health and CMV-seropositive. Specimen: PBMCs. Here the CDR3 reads CASSIYEAGTDTQYF. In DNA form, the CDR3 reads TGTGCCAGTAGTATTTATGAGGCAGGCACAGATACGCAGTATTTT.